This passage covers 27 T cell receptor beta chains from one sample sequenced in a study of T cell responses to AZD1222 COVID-19 vaccine. The method was immunoSEQ multiplex PCR; TCRdb's version includes in-frame clones alone and lacks a portion of them. The profile shows some 130,000 clones, roughly 93% of them singletons. Specimen: peripheral blood, collected 28 days after the second AZD1222 dose. The receptors here all came from an adult who received the AZD1222 COVID-19 vaccine.

The chain combines TRBV4-1 with TRBJ2-1, with 11 positions matching TRBD2. With 6 bases clipped from V and 7 bases from J, the junction kept 8 bases outside the gene matches. CDR3 length: 15 residues. The V gene's germline CDR1 is MGHRA and CDR2 YSYEKL. CDR3 sequence reads: CASSPLAGGLNEQFF. As DNA, the CDR3 is TGCGCCAGCAGTCCCCTAGCGGGGGGCCTTAATGAGCAGTTCTTC.

V usage is TRBV12-3 or TRBV12-4 and J usage is TRBJ1-1; D is undetermined. Trimming took off 8 bases at V and 1 base at J, with 11 bases between the two ends. The CDR3 covers 13 residues. The CDR3 coding sequence is TGTGCCAGCGGCTCCCGCCGGAACACTGAAGCTTTCTTT. This codes for CASGSRRNTEAFF.

The V gene is TRBV9, the J gene TRBJ2-3; perhaps TRBD2 as D (5 bases). V was clipped by 4 bases and J by 1 base, with 10 bases between them. CDR1 and CDR2 from the germline V gene are SGDLS and YYNGEE. CDR3 length: 14 amino acids. This CDR3 reads CASSPPEGTDTQYF. CDR3 in DNA: TGTGCCAGCAGCCCCCCGGAGGGCACAGATACGCAGTATTTT.

The CDR3 nucleotides are TGTGCCAGCAGTTACAGGAGGACTAGCGGCTACACCTTC. Protein sequence: CASSYRRTSGYTF. V and J are TRBV6-5 and TRBJ1-2; D is unresolved. Looked up from germline, CDR1 is MNHEY and CDR2 is SVGAGI. Trimming cost V 2 bases and J 8 bases, with 12 bases left between them. The CDR3 extends over 13 amino acids.

This clone has just one count. V gene TRBV7-9 combines with J gene TRBJ1-3; tentatively, D is TRBD1 (6 bases). Germline values: CDR1 SEHNR, CDR2 FQNEAQ (reference sequence). Trimming pared 6 bases from V and 10 bases from J, leaving 19 bases between. There are 14 residues in the CDR3. This CDR3 reads CASSSYRERDTIYF. CDR3 coding DNA: TGTGCCAGCAGTTCATACAGGGAGCGCGATACCATATATTTT. Full variable domain (rest looked up from reference TRBV7-9 and TRBJ1-3): DTGVSQNPRHKITKRGQNVTFRCDPISEHNRLYWYRQTLGQGPEFLTYFQNEAQLEKSRLLSDRFSAERPKGSFSTLEIQRTEQGDSAMYLCASSSYRERDTIYFGEGSWLTVV.

This clone was detected only a few times. This sequence joins TRBV30 and TRBJ2-7; D is unresolved. CDR1 and CDR2 from the germline V gene are GTSNPN and SVGIG (reference sequence). The CDR3 is 12 residues long. V lost 0 bases and J 4 bases, leaving 7 bases between the germline ends. The CDR3 reads CAWSVRPYEQYF. In DNA, the CDR3 is TGTGCCTGGAGTGTACGTCCTTACGAGCAGTACTTC.

The chain uses TRBV27 and TRBJ1-2; unclear D gene. The CDR3 spans 15 residues. Looked up from germline, CDR1 is MNHEY and CDR2 is SMNVEV (reference sequence). The ends were cut back, 3 bases at V and 6 bases at J, with 17 bases in the middle. The CDR3 sequence is CASSLSGSPVDGYTF. The CDR3, as DNA: TGTGCCAGCAGTTTGTCCGGGAGTCCGGTCGATGGCTACACCTTC.

The V and J genes are TRBV4-1 and TRBJ1-2, with TRBD1 identical over 9 bases. The CDR3 sequence is 15 residues long. The trim removed 1 base at V and 5 bases at J, leaving 5 bases unmatched. Germline CDR1 reads MGHRA; CDR2 reads YSYEKL. The CDR3 DNA reads as TGCGCCAGCAGCCAAGGGACAGGGGAGTGGTATGGCTACACCTTC. It specifies CASSQGTGEWYGYTF.

The chain combines TRBV12-3 or TRBV12-4 with TRBJ2-5; unclear D gene. The CDR3 sequence is 12 residues long. V dropped 7 bases and J dropped 1 base, with 7 bases sitting between them. The CDR3 loop is CASTGPQETQYF. The CDR3 DNA reads as TGTGCCAGCACCGGGCCCCAAGAGACCCAGTACTTC.

This clone showed up just a few times. The chain joins TRBV6-5 to TRBJ1-2, with a possible D match to TRBD1 (5 bases). This CDR3 spans 13 amino acids. Trimming stripped 6 bases from V and 5 bases from J, with 13 bases between. The germline gives CDR1 MNHEY, CDR2 SVGAGI. CDR3 residues: CASRGRSGYGYTF. DNA for the CDR3: TGTGCCAGCAGGGGACGGTCTGGGTATGGCTACACCTTC.

The chain has TRBV7-9 and TRBJ1-1; D uncertain. The length of the CDR3 is 13 residues. Per the germline V gene, CDR1 is SEHNR and CDR2 is FQNEAQ (reference sequence). The V end lost 5 bases, the J end lost 11 bases, and 18 bases lay between the germline ends. In DNA form, the CDR3 reads TGTGCCAGCAGCCTCCGGAACACCGGTAGCGCTTTCTTT. Its protein is CASSLRNTGSAFF.

The rearrangement uses TRBV5-6 and TRBJ1-4, with D unresolved. Looked up from germline, CDR1 is SGHDT and CDR2 is YYEEEE. The V end lost 1 base, the J end lost 3 bases, and 10 bases lay between the germline ends. CDR3 length: 15 residues. In DNA form, the CDR3 reads TGTGCCAGCAGCTTGAGTTCCAGCCCTAATGAAAAACTGTTTTTT. This translates into CASSLSSSPNEKLFF. Looking up the rest from reference TRBV5-6 and TRBJ1-4 gives the full variable domain: DAGVTQSPTHLIKTRGQQVTLRCSPKSGHDTVSWYQQALGQGPQFIFQYYEEEERQRGNFPDRFSGHQFPNYSSELNVNALLLGDSALYLCASSLSSSPNEKLFFGSGTQLSVL.

In nucleotides, the CDR3 is TGCAGCGTGGGCGGCGCGGGACAGGGACTCTACAATGAGCAGTTCTTC. This sequence encodes CSVGGAGQGLYNEQFF. This chain uses TRBV29-1 with TRBJ2-1; 9 nucleotides line up with TRBD1. The CDR3 is made up of 16 amino acids. CDR1 is SQVTM and CDR2 is ANQGSEA in the germline V gene. V was clipped by 6 bases and J by 3 bases; unmatched bases: 12.

This chain links TRBV11-2 with TRBJ2-3, with TRBD1 as a possible D gene (5 bases). Germline V lookup: CDR1 SGHAT, CDR2 FQNNGV. V was clipped by 5 bases and J by 5 bases, with 14 bases between them. There are 14 residues in the CDR3. The CDR3 sequence is CASSPIRGRDTQYF. The CDR3 DNA reads as TGTGCCAGCAGCCCGATTAGGGGTCGAGATACGCAGTATTTT.

The V call is TRBV7-9, the J call TRBJ1-5, with a tentative D call TRBD1 (5 bases). The CDR3 length is 15 residues. V was clipped by 3 bases and J by 0 bases, with 9 bases between them. CDR1 and CDR2 from the germline V gene are SEHNR and FQNEAQ (reference sequence). The CDR3, as DNA: TGTGCCAGCAGCTTGGGGGGGTATAGCAATCAGCCCCAGCATTTT. Residues: CASSLGGYSNQPQHF. Using reference TRBV7-9 and TRBJ1-5 for the parts outside the CDR3, the full variable domain is DTGVSQNPRHKITKRGQNVTFRCDPISEHNRLYWYRQTLGQGPEFLTYFQNEAQLEKSRLLSDRFSAERPKGSFSTLEIQRTEQGDSAMYLCASSLGGYSNQPQHFGDGTRLSIL.

DNA of the CDR3: TGTGCCAGCAGCCAAGTAGCGGGGGGATTCTACAATGAGCAGTTCTTC. Protein sequence: CASSQVAGGFYNEQFF. The chain carries TRBV14 and TRBJ2-1; TRBD2 agrees at 10 bases. Unmatched junction bases numbered 3, after V lost 1 base and J lost 3 bases. Germline V gene data show CDR1 as SGHDN and CDR2 as FVKESK. CDR3 length equals 16 residues.

V usage is TRBV12-3 or TRBV12-4 and J usage is TRBJ1-1; no definite D call. Trimming shortened V by 8 bases and J by 1 base, and 11 bases separated the two germline ends. This CDR3 region has 13 residues. CDR3 in amino acids: CASLPGENTEAFF. The DNA of the CDR3 is TGTGCCAGCCTCCCTGGGGAGAACACTGAAGCTTTCTTT.

This chain connects TRBV7-9 to TRBJ2-7; D perhaps matches TRBD1 (5 bases). Germline-derived CDR1 and CDR2 are SEHNR and FQNEAQ (reference sequence). V shed 4 bases and J shed 0 bases, with 10 bases lying between them. The CDR3 length is 14 residues. Written as DNA, the CDR3 is TGTGCCAGCAGCTCAACGACAGTCTCCTACGAGCAGTACTTC. Its protein is CASSSTTVSYEQYF.

The V gene is TRBV19, the J gene TRBJ1-1; possibly TRBD1 for D (5 bases). V shed 5 bases and J shed 1 base, with 14 bases lying between them. The length of the CDR3 is 15 residues. Germline lookup yields CDR1 LNHDA and CDR2 SQIVND (reference sequence). In nucleotides, the CDR3 is TGTGCCAGTAGTTTGGGACGGCCAGGGAACACTGAAGCTTTCTTT. Translation: CASSLGRPGNTEAFF. Using reference TRBV19 and TRBJ1-1 for the parts outside the CDR3, the full variable domain is DGGITQSPKYLFRKEGQNVTLSCEQNLNHDAMYWYRQDPGQGLRLIYYSQIVNDFQKGDIAEGYSVSREKKESFPLTVTSAQKNPTAFYLCASSLGRPGNTEAFFGQGTRLTVV.

The rearrangement joins TRBV6-8 to TRBJ2-1; D gene uncertain. V shed 3 bases and J shed 12 bases, with 6 bases lying between them. This CDR3 contains 10 residues. The V gene's germline CDR1 is MNHGY and CDR2 SAAAGT. CDR3 sequence (DNA): TGTGCCAGCAGTTATAAGGGGCAGTTCTTC. Protein product: CASSYKGQFF.

V is TRBV9 and J is TRBJ2-1; D might be TRBD1 (5 bases). The CDR3 covers 14 residues. Germline CDR1 SGDLS, CDR2 YYNGEE. V lost 0 bases to trimming and J lost 9 bases, with 13 bases between them. The chain's CDR3 is CASSVGGSQGEQFF. In nucleotides, the CDR3 is TGTGCCAGCAGCGTAGGGGGCAGTCAAGGTGAGCAGTTCTTC.

This clone was counted a single time. The rearrangement uses TRBV10-3 and TRBJ1-2; D unresolved. CDR1 and CDR2 from the germline V gene are ENHRY and SYGVKD. V lost 0 bases to trimming and J lost 7 bases, with 6 bases between them. The CDR3 runs 12 residues. In nucleotides, the CDR3 is TGTGCCATCAGTGAGTCGATGGTTGGCTACACCTTC. The encoded protein is CAISESMVGYTF.

The V call is TRBV6-5, the J call TRBJ2-5; TRBD2 agrees at 7 bases. CDR1 is MNHEY, CDR2 SVGAGI, per germline. The CDR3 extends over 15 amino acids. J lost 4 bases, V lost 2 bases, and 7 bases had no gene match. CDR3 residues: CASSYEAAGTETQYF. The CDR3 bases are TGTGCCAGCAGTTACGAAGCAGCGGGGACAGAGACCCAGTACTTC.

This clone came up once. The V and J genes are TRBV4-1 and TRBJ1-5, with a weak D call TRBD1 (6 bases). The CDR3 is 18 amino acids. Germline CDR1 is MGHRA and CDR2 is YSYEKL. V was shortened by 4 bases and J by 3 bases, with 22 bases between the two germline ends. CDR3 bases: TGCGCCAGCAGCCCCCGATCGACCGACAGGCGTTACAATCAGCCCCAGCATTTT. This codes for CASSPRSTDRRYNQPQHF.

This clone was observed once. This sequence joins TRBV7-2 and TRBJ1-5; TRBD1 matches at 7 bases. The V gene's germline CDR1 is SGHTA and CDR2 FQGNSA. There are 15 residues in the CDR3. The trim removed 0 bases at V and 5 bases at J, leaving 4 bases unmatched. The CDR3 spells CASSLALGQDQPQHF. Written as DNA, the CDR3 is TGTGCCAGCAGCTTAGCGCTCGGACAGGATCAGCCCCAGCATTTT.

CDR3 amino acids: CASKWTGQTTDTQYF. CDR3 nucleotides: TGTGCCAGCAAGTGGACAGGCCAGACCACAGATACGCAGTATTTT. The gene calls are TRBV2 and TRBJ2-3, with 7 bases aligning to TRBD1. CDR1 and CDR2 from the germline V gene are SNHLY and FYNNEI. With V trimmed by 7 bases and J by 2 bases, 9 bases remained unmatched. The CDR3 contains 15 residues.

The chain carries TRBV7-9 and TRBJ2-3, with 15 bases lining up with TRBD2. This CDR3 is built from 14 residues. CDR1 SEHNR and CDR2 FQNEAQ come from the germline V gene (reference sequence). V lost 8 bases and J lost 11; bases outside the gene matches: 8. The CDR3 sequence is CASFRTSGGARQYF. The CDR3 DNA sequence: TGTGCCAGCTTTAGGACTAGCGGGGGGGCTCGGCAGTATTTT. The entire variable domain, with the rest obtained from reference TRBV7-9 and TRBJ2-3, is as follows: DTGVSQNPRHKITKRGQNVTFRCDPISEHNRLYWYRQTLGQGPEFLTYFQNEAQLEKSRLLSDRFSAERPKGSFSTLEIQRTEQGDSAMYLCASFRTSGGARQYFGPGTRLTVL.